The sequence of this T cell receptor beta chain was determined in a study of blood T cell repertoires in COVID-19. About the study: The United States, Italy and Spain provided the acute and convalescent COVID-19 samples. Sources were T cells, B-cell-depleted T cells, or PBMCs; the material itself was cDNA or gDNA.

In the original processing: Amplifying reference gene primers gave estimates of nucleated cell counts. TCRdb's copy holds only in-frame clones and misses some; the assay was immunoSEQ multiplex PCR. V and J calls plus clone size are reproduced from that table; the DNA served to infer D and trimming. The table lists about 57,000 clones, about four fifths of them singletons. Germline V gives CDR1 MNHNY, CDR2 SVGAGI (reference sequence). CDR3 size: 12 residues. V lost 5 bases and J lost 8; bases outside the gene matches: 4. The clonotype comes from an older woman with acute or convalescent COVID-19. The chain has TRBV6-6 and TRBJ1-1; 8 bases are a match to TRBD1. Specimen: peripheral blood. The CDR3 sequence is CASSPRDREAFF. The CDR3 DNA is TGTGCCAGCAGTCCCCGGGACAGGGAAGCTTTCTTT.